This TCR beta chain was observed in a study of blood T cell repertoires in COVID-19. Authors' methods: Reference gene primers were amplified, and this amplification served to estimate nucleated cell counts. Libraries were prepared by immunoSEQ multiplex PCR; TCRdb keeps only in-frame clonotypes and omits some of them. V, J and clone size are those of that table, while D and trimming were read from the DNA. Among about 89,000 clones listed, around 88% were seen once. This receptor was taken from a man in his 60s with acute or convalescent COVID-19. The sample was peripheral blood.

CDR3 bases: TGTGCCAGCAGCCAAGATCGTTGGACAAGGAATAATGAAAAACTGTTTTTT. It codes for CASSQDRWTRNNEKLFF. The chain has TRBV3-1 (or the pseudogene TRBV3-2) and TRBJ1-4; TRBD1 might be the D (5 bases). There are 17 residues in the CDR3. Germline V gene data show CDR1 as LGHDT and CDR2 as YNNKEL (reference sequence). Trimming left V 0 bases short and J 4 bases short, with 15 bases between.